This TCR beta chain was profiled in a study of cytomegalovirus exposure and HLA in healthy donors. Study context: Earlier, 90 million to 140 million unique TCR beta sequences were recovered from roughly 180 million T cells by an analysis.

PCR used 60 Vbeta primers and 13 Jbeta primers. Sequencing used immunoSEQ multiplex PCR; TCRdb keeps in-frame clones, though not all of them. The sample holds roughly 200,000 clones, about four fifths seen once. Germline V gene sequence: CDR1 ENHRY, CDR2 SYGVKD. Losses at the gene ends were 3 bases for V and 4 bases for J; bases not matched to a gene: 0. The CDR3 has 14 amino acids. The V and J genes are TRBV10-3 and TRBJ1-6, with 7 nucleotides matching TRBD1. The TCR sequence derives from a male donor in good health and CMV-seronegative. The specimen was PBMCs. CDR3 DNA sequence: TGTGCCATCAGTGAACAGGGGTATAATTCACCCCTCCACTTT. It encodes CAISEQGYNSPLHF.